A single sample is the source of the 12 T cell receptor beta chains below, sequenced in a study of T cells after yellow fever vaccination. Each CDR3 protein gets one entry after TCRdb re-called the 5' RACE reads with MiXCR. The sample records roughly 68,000 distinct CDR3 sequences, less than 8.5% being singletons. Sample: CD8+ T cells sorted from PBMCs, taken around 45 days after the first yellow fever vaccination. These receptors were collected from a man aged 18 to 35 who received the YFV17D yellow fever vaccine.

This clonotype was seen many times. The CDR3 sequence is CAISRGLSSYEQYV. The CDR3 DNA reads TGTGCCATCAGCCGTGGGTTGAGCTCCTACGAGCAGTACGTC. This chain joins TRBV10-3 and TRBJ2-7; D gene unclear. There are 14 residues in the CDR3. Looked up from germline, CDR1 is ENHRY and CDR2 is SYGVKD. V was clipped by 6 bases and J by 0 bases, with 12 bases between them.

This clonotype was observed at least ten times. The CDR3 nucleotides read TGTGCCAGCAGCCTCGGGCCACAACCCAATGAGCAGTTCTTC. This sequence encodes CASSLGPQPNEQFF. This chain connects TRBV3-1 to TRBJ2-1; D gene unclear. Germline V lookup: CDR1 LGHDT, CDR2 YNNKEL (reference sequence). V lost 4 bases and J lost 6, with 13 bases in between. The CDR3 runs to 14 residues.

This clonotype has a count of ten or more. The chain joins TRBV7-6 to TRBJ1-1, with 10 bases matching TRBD1. CDR1 is SGHVS, CDR2 FNYEAQ, per germline. CDR3 length: 13 residues. The J segment lost 9 bases and the V segment lost 5 bases, leaving 6 bases of the junction unmatched. CDR3 loop: CASSAGTGEQAFF. The DNA of the CDR3 is TGTGCCAGCAGCGCTGGGACAGGGGAACAAGCTTTCTTT.

This clonotype has just a few counts. The rearrangement joins TRBV27 to TRBJ2-2; perhaps TRBD2 as D (5 bases). Germline V gene data show CDR1 as MNHEY and CDR2 as SMNVEV (reference sequence). V was trimmed by 5 bases and J by 5 bases, leaving 12 bases between them. The CDR3 extends over 14 amino acids. The CDR3 DNA follows: TGTGCCAGCAGTAGAGGGCCAGAGACCGGGGAGCTGTTTTTT. The encoded protein is CASSRGPETGELFF.

This clonotype was detected ten times or more. V is TRBV4-1 and J is TRBJ1-2; D gene ambiguous. The ends were cut back, 0 bases at V and 0 bases at J, with 17 bases in the middle. The V gene's germline CDR1 is MGHRA and CDR2 YSYEKL. The CDR3 length is 18 residues. CDR3 amino acids: CASSQDLRVAHSNYGYTF. CDR3 bases: TGCGCCAGCAGCCAAGATCTCCGGGTGGCCCATTCTAACTATGGCTACACCTTC.

Written as DNA, the CDR3 is TGTGCCAGCAGCTTGGTGGTGCCAGCGGCCGACTTCACAGATACGCAGTATTTT. Translated, it gives CASSLVVPAADFTDTQYF. The gene calls are TRBV5-6 and TRBJ2-3, with D perhaps TRBD2 (5 bases). Trimming stripped 0 bases from V and 2 bases from J, with 19 bases between. This CDR3 comprises 18 residues. Germline values: CDR1 SGHDT, CDR2 YYEEEE.

This clonotype was counted a few times. The chain employs TRBV7-2 and TRBJ2-5; D gene uncertain. The ends were cut back, 5 bases at V and 5 bases at J, with 12 bases in the middle. The CDR3 extends over 13 amino acids. The germline V gene encodes CDR1 SGHTA and CDR2 FQGNSA. CDR3 residues: CASSLWAMETQYF. CDR3 sequence (DNA): TGTGCCAGCAGCCTCTGGGCCATGGAGACCCAGTACTTC.

The chain links TRBV9 to TRBJ2-3; D gene ambiguous. This CDR3 is built from 12 residues. V lost 0 bases and J lost 5, with 4 bases in between. Germline V lookup: CDR1 SGDLS, CDR2 YYNGEE. The DNA of the CDR3 is TGTGCCAGCAGCGTAGGAGGAGATACGCAGTATTTT. Translation: CASSVGGDTQYF.

The sample holds many counts of this clonotype. The chain has TRBV11-1 and TRBJ2-1, with D hard to call. Germline lookup yields CDR1 SGHAT and CDR2 FQDESV (reference sequence). CDR3 length: 13 residues. V was shortened by 8 bases and J by 3 bases, with 11 bases between the two germline ends. The chain's CDR3 is CASAPWGYNEQFF. CDR3 DNA sequence: TGTGCCAGCGCCCCGTGGGGCTACAATGAGCAGTTCTTC.

The table lists this clonotype with many counts. The chain carries TRBV20-1 and TRBJ1-2; no clear D gene. The CDR3 contains 8 residues. CDR1 and CDR2 from the germline V gene are DFQATT and SNEGSKA (reference sequence). Trimming stripped 7 bases from V and 7 bases from J, with 4 bases between. The CDR3 here is CSVGGYTF. CDR3 nucleotide sequence: TGCAGTGTGGGTGGCTACACCTTC.

This clonotype was seen repeatedly, ten times or more. The chain couples TRBV5-6 to TRBJ1-2; D ambiguous. CDR1 and CDR2 from the germline V gene are SGHDT and YYEEEE. The CDR3 totals 12 residues. Trimming left V 0 bases short and J 7 bases short, with 7 bases between. DNA for the CDR3: TGTGCCAGCAGCTTGGCTGTTTTTGGCTACACCTTC. Its translation is CASSLAVFGYTF.

In its sample, this clonotype was seen many times. The chain links TRBV12-3 or TRBV12-4 to TRBJ2-2; possible D gene TRBD2, 7 bases. Trimming pared 4 bases from V and 3 bases from J, leaving 12 bases between. The CDR3 runs 15 residues. The CDR3 region is CASSWGGADTGELFF. CDR3 bases: TGTGCCAGCAGTTGGGGGGGGGCCGACACCGGGGAGCTGTTTTTT.